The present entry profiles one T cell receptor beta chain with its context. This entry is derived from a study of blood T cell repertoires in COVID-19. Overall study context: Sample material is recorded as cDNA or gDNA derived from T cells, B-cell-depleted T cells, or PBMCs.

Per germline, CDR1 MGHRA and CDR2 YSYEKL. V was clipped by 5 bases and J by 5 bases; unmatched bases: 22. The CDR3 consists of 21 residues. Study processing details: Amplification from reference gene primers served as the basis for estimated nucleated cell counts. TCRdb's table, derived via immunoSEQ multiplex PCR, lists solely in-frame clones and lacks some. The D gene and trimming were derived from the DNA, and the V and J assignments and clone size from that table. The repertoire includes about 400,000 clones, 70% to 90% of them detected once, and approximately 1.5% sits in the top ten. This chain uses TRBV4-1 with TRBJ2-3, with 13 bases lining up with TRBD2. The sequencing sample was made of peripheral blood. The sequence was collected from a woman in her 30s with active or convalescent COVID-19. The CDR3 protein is CASSTPGTSGTPSVVRDTQYF. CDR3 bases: TGCGCCAGCAGCACCCCCGGGACTAGCGGGACTCCCTCCGTTGTTCGAGATACGCAGTATTTT.